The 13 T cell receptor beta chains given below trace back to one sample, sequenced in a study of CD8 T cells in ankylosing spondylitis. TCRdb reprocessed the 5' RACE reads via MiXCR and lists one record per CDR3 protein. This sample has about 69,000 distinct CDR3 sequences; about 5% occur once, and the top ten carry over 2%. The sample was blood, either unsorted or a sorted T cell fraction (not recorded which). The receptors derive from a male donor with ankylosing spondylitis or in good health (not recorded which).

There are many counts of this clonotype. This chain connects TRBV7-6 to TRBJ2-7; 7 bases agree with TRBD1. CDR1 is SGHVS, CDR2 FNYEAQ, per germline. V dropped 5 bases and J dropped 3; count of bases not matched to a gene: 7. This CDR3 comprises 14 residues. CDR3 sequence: CASSPGTVSYEQYF. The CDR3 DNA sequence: TGTGCCAGCAGCCCCGGGACAGTAAGCTACGAGCAGTACTTC.

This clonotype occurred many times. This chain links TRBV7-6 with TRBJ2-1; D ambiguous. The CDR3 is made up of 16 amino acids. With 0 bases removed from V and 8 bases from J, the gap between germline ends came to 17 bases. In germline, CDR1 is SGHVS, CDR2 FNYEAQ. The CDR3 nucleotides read TGTGCCAGCAGCTTAGCCAGGCTTGGGGTTGGGCATGAGCAGTTCTTC. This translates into CASSLARLGVGHEQFF.

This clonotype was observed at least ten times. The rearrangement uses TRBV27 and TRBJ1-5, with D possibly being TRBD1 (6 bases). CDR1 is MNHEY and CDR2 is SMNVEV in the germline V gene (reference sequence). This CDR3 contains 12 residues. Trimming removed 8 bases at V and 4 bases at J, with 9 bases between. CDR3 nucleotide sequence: TGTGCCAGCCGACAGGCTAATCAGCCCCAGCATTTT. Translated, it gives CASRQANQPQHF.

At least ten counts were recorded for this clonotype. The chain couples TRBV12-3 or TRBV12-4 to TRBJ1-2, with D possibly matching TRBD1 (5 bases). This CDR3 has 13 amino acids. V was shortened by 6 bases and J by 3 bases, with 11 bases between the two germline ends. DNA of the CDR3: TGTGCCAGCAGCATTGACAGATACTATGGCTACACCTTC. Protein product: CASSIDRYYGYTF.

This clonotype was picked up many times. This CDR3 reads CASSLVGLNQPQHF. CDR3 nucleotide sequence: TGTGCCAGCAGCTTAGTAGGTCTCAATCAGCCCCAGCATTTT. J is TRBJ1-5 and V is TRBV7-8; D is unresolved. From germline, CDR1 is SGHVS and CDR2 FQNEAQ. The CDR3 runs 14 residues. Trimming left V 1 base short and J 3 bases short, with 7 bases between. The full variable domain, completed using reference TRBV7-8 and TRBJ1-5, is GAGVSQSPRYKVAKRGQDVALRCDPISGHVSLFWYQQALGQGPEFLTYFQNEAQLDKSGLPSDRFFAERPEGSVSTLKIQRTQQEDSAVYLCASSLVGLNQPQHFGDGTRLSIL.

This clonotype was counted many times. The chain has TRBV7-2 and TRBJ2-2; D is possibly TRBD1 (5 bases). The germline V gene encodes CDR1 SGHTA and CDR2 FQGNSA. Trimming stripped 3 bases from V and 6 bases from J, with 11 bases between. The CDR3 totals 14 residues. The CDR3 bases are TGTGCCAGCAGCTTTCAGGGTTACGCCGGGGAGCTGTTTTTT. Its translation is CASSFQGYAGELFF.

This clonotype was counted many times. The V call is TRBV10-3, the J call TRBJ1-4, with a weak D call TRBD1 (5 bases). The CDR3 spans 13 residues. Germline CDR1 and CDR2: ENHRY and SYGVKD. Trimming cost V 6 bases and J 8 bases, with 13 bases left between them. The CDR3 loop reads CAISRDMGEKLFF. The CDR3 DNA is TGTGCCATCAGCAGGGATATGGGAGAAAAACTGTTTTTT.

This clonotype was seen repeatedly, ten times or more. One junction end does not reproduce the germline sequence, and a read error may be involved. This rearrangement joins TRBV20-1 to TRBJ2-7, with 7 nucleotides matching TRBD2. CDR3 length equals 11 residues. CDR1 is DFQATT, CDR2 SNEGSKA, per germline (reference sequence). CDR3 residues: CSARGEGPVSF. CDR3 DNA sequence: TGCAGTGCTAGAGGGGAGGGGCCAGTAAGCTTC.

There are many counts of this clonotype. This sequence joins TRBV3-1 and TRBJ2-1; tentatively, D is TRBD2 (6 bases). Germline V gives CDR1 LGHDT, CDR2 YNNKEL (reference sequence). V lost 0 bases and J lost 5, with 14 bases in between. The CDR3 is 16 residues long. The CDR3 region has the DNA TGTGCCAGCAGCCAAGATGGGGGGTATCGGAACAATGAGCAGTTCTTC. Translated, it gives CASSQDGGYRNNEQFF.

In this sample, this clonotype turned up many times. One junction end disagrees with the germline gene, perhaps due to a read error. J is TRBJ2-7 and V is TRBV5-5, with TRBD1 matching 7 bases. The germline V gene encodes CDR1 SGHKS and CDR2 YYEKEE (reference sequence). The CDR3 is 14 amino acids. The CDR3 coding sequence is TGTGCCAGCAGTGGAAGTGGACAGGTCTACGGGCAGTACTTC. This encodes CASSGSGQVYGQYF.

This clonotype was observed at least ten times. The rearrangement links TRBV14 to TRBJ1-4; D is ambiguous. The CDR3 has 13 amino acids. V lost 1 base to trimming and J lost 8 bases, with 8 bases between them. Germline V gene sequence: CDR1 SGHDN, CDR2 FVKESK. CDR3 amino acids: CASSQGGREKLFF. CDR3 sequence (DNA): TGTGCCAGCAGCCAAGGTGGGCGCGAAAAACTGTTTTTT.

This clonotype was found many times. CDR3 nucleotide sequence: TGCGCCAGCAGCCCTATCGGACAGGGCGGAGAGCAGTACTTC. Protein: CASSPIGQGGEQYF. This chain connects TRBV5-1 to TRBJ2-7; 8 bases map to TRBD1. Germline CDR1 and CDR2: SGHRS and YFSETQ. The CDR3 loop spans 14 amino acids. The junction had 10 bases not matched to a gene; V was cut back by 4 bases and J by 7 bases.

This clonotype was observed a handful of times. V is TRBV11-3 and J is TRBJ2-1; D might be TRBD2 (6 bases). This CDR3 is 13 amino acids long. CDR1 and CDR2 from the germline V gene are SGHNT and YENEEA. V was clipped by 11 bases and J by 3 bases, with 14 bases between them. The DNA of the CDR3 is TGTGCCTCTTTTCGGGGGAACTACAATGAGCAGTTCTTC. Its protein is CASFRGNYNEQFF.